This T cell receptor beta chain was identified in a study of identical twins. One entry per CDR3 protein results from TCRdb running MiXCR on the 5' RACE reads. The sample holds about 890,000 distinct CDR3 sequences, 9% to 15% seen once. There were only healthy Caucasians among the donors. The CDR3 loop spans 15 amino acids. CDR1 and CDR2 (germline): MNHGY, SVAAGI. V shed 2 bases and J 5 bases; nucleotides not matched to a gene: 9. A further study also used this sample, focusing on yellow fever vaccine responses in identical twins. From that paper: Twins reportedly showed a vaccine T cell response that seemed partly convergent and partly personalized.

Sequenced sample: PBMCs. This receptor was identified in a woman under 30 in good health. The chain joins TRBV6-9 to TRBJ2-7, with 7 positions matching TRBD2. The CDR3 DNA follows: TGTGCCAGCAGTTATCCCTTCGGGCGGGAGAACGAGCAGTACTTC. Amino acids: CASSYPFGRENEQYF.